Shown below are 23 T cell receptor beta chains from a single sample sequenced in a study of cytomegalovirus exposure and HLA in healthy donors (TCRdb year 2017). The library was produced with the immunoSEQ multiplex PCR assay. A mixture of 60 forward primers for TCR Vbeta segments and 13 reverse primers for TCR Jbeta segments was used in the multiplex PCR. As stored in TCRdb, this immuneACCESS dataset retains in-frame rearrangements with V and J assigned. A fraction of the clones does not appear; measured against another copy, unresolved V genes explain less than half of the discrepancy, and the remainder lacks a known reason. This sample gives more than 100,000 clones in total; around 73% of them show up just once. About 7.9% of the sample rests with the top ten. Sequencing was carried out using PBMCs. The receptors were sampled from a woman aged 35 to 49 in good health and CMV-seropositive.

As DNA, the CDR3 is TGTGCCAGCAGTTACACGGGGGGGCGAGAGACCCAGTACTTC. Translated, it gives CASSYTGGRETQYF. This rearrangement joins TRBV6-5 to TRBJ2-5; 8 bases agree with TRBD2. The length of the CDR3 is 14 residues. CDR1 and CDR2 (germline): MNHEY, SVGAGI. With 2 bases clipped from V and 4 bases from J, the junction kept 3 bases outside the gene matches.

The CDR3 loop reads CASRPGTGEETQYF. CDR3 sequence (DNA): TGTGCCAGCAGGCCCGGGACAGGGGAAGAGACCCAGTACTTC. The V gene is TRBV2, the J gene TRBJ2-5; 10 nucleotides line up with TRBD1. The V gene end was trimmed by 6 bases and the J gene end by 3 bases; junction bases not matched to a gene: 4. This CDR3 is built from 14 residues. Per germline, CDR1 SNHLY and CDR2 FYNNEI.

The genes are TRBV15 and TRBJ2-7; D may be TRBD1 (5 bases). V dropped 1 base and J dropped 2 bases, with 9 bases sitting between them. CDR1 is LNHNV and CDR2 is YYDKDF in the germline V gene (reference sequence). The CDR3 length is 14 residues. The CDR3 coding sequence is TGTGCCACCAGCAGAGGGGCCAGGGCCTACGAGCAGTACTTC. It translates to CATSRGARAYEQYF.

The CDR3 spells CASSGGTSGVATTDTQYF. As DNA, the CDR3 is TGTGCCAGCAGCGGCGGTACTAGCGGGGTTGCTACCACAGATACGCAGTATTTT. The gene calls are TRBV9 and TRBJ2-3; TRBD2 matches 10 bases. The trim removed 3 bases at V and 2 bases at J, leaving 12 bases unmatched. From germline, CDR1 is SGDLS and CDR2 YYNGEE. The CDR3 runs 18 residues. The full variable domain, with the rest looked up from reference TRBV9 and TRBJ2-3, is DSGVTQTPKHLITATGQRVTLRCSPRSGDLSVYWYQQSLDQGLQFLIQYYNGEERAKGNILERFSAQQFPDLHSELNLSSLELGDSALYFCASSGGTSGVATTDTQYFGPGTRLTVL.

The J gene is TRBJ2-6, the V gene TRBV4-3; D gene uncertain. The CDR3 is 17 amino acids. The germline V and J ends were trimmed by 0 bases and 0 bases, with 9 bases remaining between them. CDR1 LGHNA and CDR2 YSLEER come from the germline V gene. The CDR3 protein is CASSQDRLLSGANVLTF. Written as DNA, the CDR3 is TGCGCCAGCAGCCAAGACAGGTTACTCTCTGGGGCCAACGTCCTGACTTTC.

On this clone: Other DNA variants within this sample encode the same CDR3. The rearrangement joins TRBV15 to TRBJ1-1, with unresolved D. The CDR3 has 15 amino acids. Germline CDR1 and CDR2: LNHNV and YYDKDF (reference sequence). V lost 0 bases and J 2 bases, leaving 10 bases between the germline ends. The CDR3 nucleotides read TGTGCCACCAGCAGAGATCGAGGGCTAAACACTGAAGCTTTCTTT. This translates into CATSRDRGLNTEAFF.

This chain joins TRBV25-1 and TRBJ1-1; D unresolved. This CDR3 region has 13 residues. The ends were cut back, 3 bases at V and 10 bases at J, with 15 bases in the middle. Germline V lookup: CDR1 MGHDK, CDR2 SYGVNS. The CDR3 sequence: CASSESSLGGAFF. The CDR3 coding sequence is TGTGCCAGCAGTGAGTCCAGTTTGGGAGGAGCTTTCTTT.

This clone came up a few times. J is TRBJ2-1 and V is TRBV27; TRBD2 agrees at 8 bases. CDR3 length: 15 residues. Per germline, CDR1 MNHEY and CDR2 SMNVEV (reference sequence). J lost 2 bases, V lost 6 bases, and 6 bases had no gene match. CDR3 bases: TGTGCCAGCAGACCTCGGCGGGGGGCCTACAATGAGCAGTTCTTC. Its protein product is CASRPRRGAYNEQFF.

This clone is a singleton in its sample. The chain carries TRBV5-1 and TRBJ1-2; D possibly corresponds to TRBD1 (6 bases). The ends were cut back, 0 bases at V and 8 bases at J, with 8 bases in the middle. CDR1 is SGHRS, CDR2 YFSETQ, per germline. The CDR3 is 12 amino acids. DNA for the CDR3: TGCGCCAGCAGCTTGGACAGGGAAGGCTACACCTTC. Translated: CASSLDREGYTF. The variable domain in full, completed from reference TRBV5-1 and TRBJ1-2, reads KAGVTQTPRYLIKTRGQQVTLSCSPISGHRSVSWYQQTPGQGLQFLFEYFSETQRNKGNFPGRFSGRQFSNSRSEMNVSTLELGDSALYLCASSLDREGYTFGSGTRLTVV.

This rearrangement joins TRBV5-4 to TRBJ1-6; D is undetermined. V lost 1 base and J lost 7, with 3 bases in between. The germline CDR1 and CDR2 sequences are SGHNT and YYREEE (reference sequence). The CDR3 covers 12 residues. CDR3 bases: TGTGCCAGCAGCTTGCGGAATTCACCCCTCCACTTT. The encoded protein is CASSLRNSPLHF. Combining the CDR3 with reference TRBV5-4 and TRBJ1-6 gives the whole variable domain ETGVTQSPTHLIKTRGQQVTLRCSSQSGHNTVSWYQQALGQGPQFIFQYYREEENGRGNFPPRFSGLQFPNYSSELNVNALELDDSALYLCASSLRNSPLHFGNGTRLTVT.

This rearrangement joins TRBV29-1 to TRBJ2-3, with 8 nucleotides matching TRBD2. The junction had 9 bases not matched to a gene; V was cut back by 7 bases and J by 3 bases. Germline CDR1 is SQVTM and CDR2 is ANQGSEA. The CDR3 is made up of 14 amino acids. The CDR3 spells CSADLAGRTDTQYF. In DNA form, the CDR3 reads TGCAGCGCCGACTTAGCGGGGAGGACAGATACGCAGTATTTT.

This clone has only a few counts. The genes are TRBV4-3 and TRBJ2-6; tentatively, D is TRBD1 (5 bases). CDR1 and CDR2 (germline): LGHNA, YSLEER. This CDR3 is 17 amino acids long. The V and J ends lost 4 bases and 0 bases respectively, with 13 bases between them. The CDR3 DNA follows: TGCGCCAGCAGCCCGAAATTACAGGTCTCTGGGGCCAACGTCCTGACTTTC. It translates to CASSPKLQVSGANVLTF.

The V and J genes are TRBV4-1 and TRBJ1-3; D is undetermined. Per the germline V gene, CDR1 is MGHRA and CDR2 is YSYEKL. The V end was cut by 2 bases, the J end by 0 bases, with 14 bases between. The CDR3 has 17 amino acids. The CDR3 DNA is TGCGCCAGCAGCCAAAACACGGGATTACTCTCTGGAAACACCATATATTTT. Protein sequence: CASSQNTGLLSGNTIYF.

V gene TRBV7-2 combines with J gene TRBJ2-4; 12 nucleotides align to TRBD2. Unmatched junction bases numbered 8, after V lost 4 bases and J lost 10 bases. Germline loops: CDR1 SGHTA, CDR2 FQGNSA. This CDR3 contains 15 residues. Here the CDR3 DNA reads TGTGCCAGCAGCTCACGCCCTAGCGGGGGGGGAATTCAGTACTTC. Residues: CASSSRPSGGGIQYF.

The gene calls are TRBV19 and TRBJ2-5, with TRBD2 matching over 8 bases. This CDR3 is 13 amino acids long. Unmatched junction bases numbered 6, after V lost 8 bases and J lost 4 bases. Germline V gene sequence: CDR1 LNHDA, CDR2 SQIVND (reference sequence). The CDR3 loop reads CASQRGSRETQYF. In DNA, the CDR3 is TGTGCCAGTCAGCGGGGGTCGAGAGAGACCCAGTACTTC.

J is TRBJ1-5 and V is TRBV5-8; TRBD1 aligns across 8 bases. The CDR3 has 15 residues. Losses at the gene ends were 1 base for V and 6 bases for J; bases not matched to a gene: 6. Germline V lookup: CDR1 SGHTS, CDR2 YDEGEE. The CDR3 region is CASSLYGQGRQPQHF. Here the CDR3 DNA reads TGTGCCAGCAGCTTGTACGGACAGGGTCGTCAGCCCCAGCATTTT.

This clone was recorded only once. The genes are TRBV6-6 and TRBJ1-1; 7 nucleotides line up with TRBD1. Germline values: CDR1 MNHNY, CDR2 SVGAGI (reference sequence). Trimming removed 6 bases from V and 5 bases from J; junction bases left unmatched: 9. The CDR3 runs to 14 residues. In DNA form, the CDR3 reads TGTGCCAGCAGCCGCTACGACAGGGCTACTGAAGCTTTCTTT. This sequence encodes CASSRYDRATEAFF.

This clone was observed a few times. A far larger clone is a single base away, which makes a read error likely. At the DNA level, this CDR3 is encoded by other sequences in the same sample as well. CDR3 amino acids: CASSQSGTGDEKLFF. As DNA, the CDR3 is TGTGCCAGCAGCCAAAGCGGGACAGGAGATGAAAAACTGTTTTTT. The J gene is TRBJ1-4, the V gene TRBV11-2; 8 bases align to TRBD1. The CDR3 totals 15 residues. Germline V lookup: CDR1 SGHAT, CDR2 FQNNGV. V gave up 5 bases and J gave up 6 bases; unmatched junction bases: 8. Using reference TRBV11-2 and TRBJ1-4 for the parts outside the CDR3, the full variable domain is EAGVAQSPRYKIIEKRQSVAFWCNPISGHATLYWYQQILGQGPKLLIQFQNNGVVDDSQLPKDRFSAERLKGVDSTLKIQPAKLEDSAVYLCASSQSGTGDEKLFFGSGTQLSVL.

In nucleotides, the CDR3 is TGTGCCAGCAGTGAAAATAAGGGGGTCTATGGCTACACCTTC. It yields the protein CASSENKGVYGYTF. The rearrangement links TRBV6-1 to TRBJ1-2, with D possibly TRBD1 on 6 matching bases. The CDR3 runs to 14 residues. Per the germline V gene, CDR1 is MNHNS and CDR2 is SASEGT. V was shortened by 2 bases and J by 4 bases, with 11 bases between the two germline ends.

The chain employs TRBV6-5 and TRBJ1-1, with D possibly being TRBD1 (5 bases). CDR1 is MNHEY and CDR2 is SVGAGI in the germline V gene. The V end lost 5 bases, the J end lost 0 bases, and 10 bases lay between the germline ends. The CDR3 extends over 14 amino acids. The CDR3 is CASSGGGMNTEAFF. Written as DNA, the CDR3 is TGTGCCAGCAGTGGCGGGGGGATGAACACTGAAGCTTTCTTT.

The rearrangement joins TRBV7-6 to TRBJ2-2; a possible D gene is TRBD1 (5 bases). Germline V lookup: CDR1 SGHVS, CDR2 FNYEAQ. V dropped 5 bases and J dropped 0 bases, with 10 bases sitting between them. This CDR3 has 15 residues. CDR3 bases: TGTGCCAGCAGCCGCGCCAGGGCGAACACCGGGGAGCTGTTTTTT. Its translation is CASSRARANTGELFF.

The chain uses TRBV19 and TRBJ1-5, with 7 bases aligning to TRBD1. Germline CDR1 LNHDA, CDR2 SQIVND (reference sequence). V lost 5 bases to trimming and J lost 1 base; unmatched junction nucleotides: 5. The CDR3 totals 15 residues. The CDR3 protein is CASSGGTDSNQPQHF. The CDR3 bases are TGTGCCAGTAGTGGGGGGACAGACAGCAATCAGCCCCAGCATTTT.

The chain couples TRBV4-1 to TRBJ1-2, with D tentatively TRBD1 (5 bases). This CDR3 comprises 16 residues. Germline assignment: CDR1 MGHRA and CDR2 YSYEKL. Between the trimmed V and J ends, which lost 2 bases and 7 bases, there was a span of 20 bases. CDR3 protein: CASSQPMGGIVSGYTF. As DNA, the CDR3 is TGCGCCAGCAGCCAACCCATGGGGGGGATCGTTAGTGGCTACACCTTC.